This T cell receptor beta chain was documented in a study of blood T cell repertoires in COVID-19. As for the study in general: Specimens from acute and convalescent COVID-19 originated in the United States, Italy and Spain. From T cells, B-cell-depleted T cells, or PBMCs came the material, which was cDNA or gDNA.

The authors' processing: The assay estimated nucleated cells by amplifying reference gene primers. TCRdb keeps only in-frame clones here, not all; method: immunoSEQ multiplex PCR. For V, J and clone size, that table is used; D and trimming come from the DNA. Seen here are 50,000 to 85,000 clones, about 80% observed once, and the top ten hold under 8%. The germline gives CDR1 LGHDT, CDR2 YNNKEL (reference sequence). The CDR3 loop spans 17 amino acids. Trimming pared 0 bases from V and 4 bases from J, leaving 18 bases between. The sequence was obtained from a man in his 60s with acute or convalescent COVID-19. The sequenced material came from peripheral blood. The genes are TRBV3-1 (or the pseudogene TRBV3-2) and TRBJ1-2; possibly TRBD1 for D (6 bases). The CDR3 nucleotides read TGTGCCAGCAGCCAAGAGGGGGGGCGCGTTCGTCGCTATGGCTACACCTTC. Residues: CASSQEGGRVRRYGYTF.